The rows below give T cell receptor beta chains drawn from one sample of a study of cytomegalovirus exposure and HLA in healthy donors. Libraries were prepared by immunoSEQ multiplex PCR; TCRdb keeps only in-frame clonotypes and omits some of them. Of more than 85,000 clones listed, around 80% were seen once; the top ten hold roughly 2.9%. The specimen sequenced was PBMCs. These TCRs come from a woman aged 55-70 years in good health and CMV-seropositive. The CDR3 runs from the conserved cysteine through the conserved F or W. A D gene is named only where the DNA matches it firmly. Not all rows give a size; the values are once, few, many and, for expanded clones, a class.

.	TRBV7-3	TRBJ2-7	.	CASSVGRGAYYEQYF	TGTGCCAGCAGCGTTGGGCGCGGGGCCTACTACGAGCAGTACTTC
TRBD1	TRBV5-1	TRBJ2-2	few	CASSSKSAGTANTGELFF	TGCGCCAGCAGCTCAAAAAGCGCCGGGACAGCGAACACCGGGGAGCTGTTTTTT
.	TRBV2	TRBJ2-1	.	CASSPVLENEQFF	TGTGCCAGCAGTCCCGTGCTGGAGAATGAGCAGTTCTTC
TRBD1	TRBV6-5	TRBJ1-2	.	CASSYIRTGGGYGYTF	TGTGCCAGCAGTTATATTAGGACAGGGGGAGGCTATGGCTACACCTTC
.	TRBV19	TRBJ1-1	.	CASSIIQGINTEAFF	TGTGCCAGTAGTATAATCCAGGGAATCAACACTGAAGCTTTCTTT
.	TRBV19	TRBJ1-1	.	CASRTNRENTEAFF	TGTGCCAGTAGAACTAACAGGGAGAACACTGAAGCTTTCTTT
TRBD1	TRBV19	TRBJ1-2	.	CASSIRQGENVF	TGTGCCAGTAGTATCAGACAGGGGGAGAACGTCTTC
.	TRBV5-5	TRBJ1-5	.	CASSLRQAGQPQHF	TGTGCCAGCAGCTTGCGGCAGGCAGGTCAGCCCCAGCATTTT
.	TRBV19	TRBJ1-2	.	CASSPNRDGYTF	TGTGCCAGTAGTCCGAACAGGGATGGCTACACCTTC
.	TRBV13	TRBJ1-1	.	CASSLIPREGTEAFF	TGTGCCAGCAGCTTAATTCCCAGGGAGGGGACTGAAGCTTTCTTT
TRBD1	TRBV13	TRBJ2-1	.	CASSPPGQGFMREWYNEQFF	TGTGCCAGCAGCCCTCCGGGACAGGGGTTTATGCGGGAGTGGTACAATGAGCAGTTCTTC
.	TRBV10-3	TRBJ2-7	once	CAISEGGGGHEQYF	TGTGCCATCAGTGAGGGGGGGGGCGGCCACGAGCAGTACTTC
TRBD1	TRBV6-1	TRBJ2-7	.	CAVNLGQGTYEQYF	TGTGCCGTCAATCTGGGACAGGGAACCTACGAGCAGTACTTC